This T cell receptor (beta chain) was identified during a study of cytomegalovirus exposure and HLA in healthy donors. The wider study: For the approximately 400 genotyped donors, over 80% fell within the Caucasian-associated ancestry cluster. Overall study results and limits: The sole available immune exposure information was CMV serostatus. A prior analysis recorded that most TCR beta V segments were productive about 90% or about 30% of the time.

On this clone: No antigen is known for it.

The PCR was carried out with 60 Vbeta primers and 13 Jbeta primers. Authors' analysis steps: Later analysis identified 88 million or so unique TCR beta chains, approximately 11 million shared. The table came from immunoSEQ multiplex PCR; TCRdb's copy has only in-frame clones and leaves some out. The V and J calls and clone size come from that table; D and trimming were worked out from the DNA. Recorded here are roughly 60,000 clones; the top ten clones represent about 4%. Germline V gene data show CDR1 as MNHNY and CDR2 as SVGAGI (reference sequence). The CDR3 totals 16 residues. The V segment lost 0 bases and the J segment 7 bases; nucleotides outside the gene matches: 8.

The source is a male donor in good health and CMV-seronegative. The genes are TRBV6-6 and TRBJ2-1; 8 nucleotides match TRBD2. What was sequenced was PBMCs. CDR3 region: CASSYSRGAGPNEQFF. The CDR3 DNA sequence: TGTGCCAGCAGTTACTCGCGGGGGGCTGGGCCAAATGAGCAGTTCTTC.